This T cell receptor beta chain was sequenced for a study of blood T cells in healthy people across ages. There are a few counts of this clonotype. Germline CDR1 and CDR2: SGHRS and YFSETQ. V was pared by 1 base and J by 6 bases, with 1 base between. The CDR3 is made up of 11 amino acids. The authors ran a second PCR of 7 to 11 cycles using a sample-barcoded 5' primer and a J-beta primer mix. Each cDNA molecule was tagged by a template-switch adaptor with 12 random nucleotides. TCRdb re-called the 5' RACE reads through MiXCR, storing one row per CDR3 protein. The sample includes approximately 850,000 distinct CDR3 sequences, 40% to 50% of them seen just once.

This sequence was found in a man between 60 and 75 years old in good health. The J gene is TRBJ2-2, the V gene TRBV5-1, with D hard to call. Sequences were obtained from blood. CDR3 protein: CASSLPGELFF. Here the CDR3 DNA reads TGCGCCAGCAGCTTGCCCGGGGAGCTGTTTTTT.